The 6 T cell receptor beta chains listed next were all sequenced from one sample in a study of cytomegalovirus exposure and HLA in healthy donors. The PCR made use of 60 Vbeta and 13 Jbeta primers. Method: immunoSEQ multiplex PCR; TCRdb's copy keeps in-frame clones and lacks some. This sample has approximately 280,000 clones, with roughly 89% found just once. Sequencing was performed on PBMCs. The receptor set was obtained from a woman aged 18-35 years in good health and CMV-seronegative.

This sequence joins TRBV29-1 and TRBJ1-1; D is possibly TRBD1 (5 bases). Germline CDR1 and CDR2: SQVTM and ANQGSEA. This CDR3 contains 11 residues. As DNA, the CDR3 is TGCACAGGGCAGGGTGACACTGAAGCTTTCTTT. Protein sequence: CTGQGDTEAFF.

This clone was counted a single time. The CDR3 coding sequence is TGTGCCAGCACCTTTGGACTAGCGGGGGTTGATGAGCAGTTCTTC. It yields the protein CASTFGLAGVDEQFF. The V and J genes are TRBV9 and TRBJ2-1, with 13 bases that match TRBD2. This CDR3 comprises 15 residues. Germline V gives CDR1 SGDLS, CDR2 YYNGEE. The V and J ends lost 6 bases and 8 bases, in that order; junction bases with no gene match: 8.

V gene TRBV27 combines with J gene TRBJ2-1, with 12 bases lining up with TRBD2. Germline V lookup: CDR1 MNHEY, CDR2 SMNVEV (reference sequence). The CDR3 length is 16 residues. V lost 3 bases, J lost 10 bases, and 10 bases stayed unmatched. The CDR3 DNA sequence: TGTGCCAGCAGTTTCCTCCCTAGCGGGGGGGCAAGGGAGCAGTTCTTC. Translation: CASSFLPSGGAREQFF.

The table lists this clone with a few counts. The chain links TRBV2 to TRBJ1-1; weak D call: TRBD1 (5 bases). V lost 8 bases and J lost 0, with 13 bases in between. Germline V gene sequence: CDR1 SNHLY, CDR2 FYNNEI. This CDR3 spans 14 amino acids. The CDR3 DNA sequence: TGTGCCAGCGGGCGGACATTTCTGAACACTGAAGCTTTCTTT. Translating it yields CASGRTFLNTEAFF.

The rearrangement uses TRBV7-3 and TRBJ2-3; D ambiguous. Trimming took off 5 bases at V and 0 bases at J, with 9 bases between the two ends. This CDR3 has 14 amino acids. Germline V lookup: CDR1 SGHTA, CDR2 FQGTGA. The CDR3 DNA reads TGTGCCAGCAGCCAGACAAGAAGCACAGATACGCAGTATTTT. Its protein product is CASSQTRSTDTQYF.

The CDR3 DNA is TGCGCCAGCAGCTTGGACTTGTTCAATGAGCAGTTCTTC. This codes for CASSLDLFNEQFF. The chain recombines TRBV5-1 with TRBJ2-1; D call uncertain. Trimming stripped 0 bases from V and 6 bases from J, with 7 bases between. Germline V gene lookup returns CDR1 SGHRS and CDR2 YFSETQ. This CDR3 is built from 13 residues.